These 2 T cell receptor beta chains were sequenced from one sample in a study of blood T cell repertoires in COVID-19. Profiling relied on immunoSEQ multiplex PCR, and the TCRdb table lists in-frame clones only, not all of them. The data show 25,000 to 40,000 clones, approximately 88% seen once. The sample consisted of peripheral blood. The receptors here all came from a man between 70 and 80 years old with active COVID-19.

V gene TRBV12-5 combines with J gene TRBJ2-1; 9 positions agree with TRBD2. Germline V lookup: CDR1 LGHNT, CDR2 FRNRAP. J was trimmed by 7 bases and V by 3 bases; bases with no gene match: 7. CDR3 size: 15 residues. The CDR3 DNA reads TGTGCTAGTGGTTTAAAGACTAGCGGATTAAATGAGCAGTTCTTC. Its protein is CASGLKTSGLNEQFF.

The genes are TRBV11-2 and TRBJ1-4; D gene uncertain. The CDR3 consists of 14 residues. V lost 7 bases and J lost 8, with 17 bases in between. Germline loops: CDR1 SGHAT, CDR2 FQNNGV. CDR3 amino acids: CASTPSPRPEKLFF. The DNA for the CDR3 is TGTGCCAGCACCCCATCTCCGCGGCCCGAAAAACTGTTTTTT. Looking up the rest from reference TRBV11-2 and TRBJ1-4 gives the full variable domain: EAGVAQSPRYKIIEKRQSVAFWCNPISGHATLYWYQQILGQGPKLLIQFQNNGVVDDSQLPKDRFSAERLKGVDSTLKIQPAKLEDSAVYLCASTPSPRPEKLFFGSGTQLSVL.